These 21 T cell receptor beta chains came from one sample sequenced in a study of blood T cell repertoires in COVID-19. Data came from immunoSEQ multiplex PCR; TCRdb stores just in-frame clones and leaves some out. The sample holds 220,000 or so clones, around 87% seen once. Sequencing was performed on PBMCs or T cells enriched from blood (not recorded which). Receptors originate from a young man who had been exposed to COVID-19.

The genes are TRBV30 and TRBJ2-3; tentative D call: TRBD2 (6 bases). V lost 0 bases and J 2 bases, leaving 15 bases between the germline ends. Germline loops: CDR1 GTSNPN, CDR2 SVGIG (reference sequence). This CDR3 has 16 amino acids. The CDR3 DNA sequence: TGTGCCTGGAGTGTTGAGTCTAGCGCATTCACAGATACGCAGTATTTT. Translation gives CAWSVESSAFTDTQYF.

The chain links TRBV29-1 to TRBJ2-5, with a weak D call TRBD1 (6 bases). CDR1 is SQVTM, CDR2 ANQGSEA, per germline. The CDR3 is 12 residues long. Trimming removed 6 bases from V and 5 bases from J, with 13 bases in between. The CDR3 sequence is CSVSSGEETQYF. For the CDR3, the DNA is TGCAGCGTCTCTTCAGGGGAGGAGACCCAGTACTTC.

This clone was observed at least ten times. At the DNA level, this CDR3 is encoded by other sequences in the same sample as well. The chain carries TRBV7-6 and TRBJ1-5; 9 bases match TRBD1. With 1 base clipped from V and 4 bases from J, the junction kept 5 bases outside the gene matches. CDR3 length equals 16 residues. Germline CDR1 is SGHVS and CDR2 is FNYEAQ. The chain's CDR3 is CASSLGAGTGNQPQHF. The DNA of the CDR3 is TGTGCCAGCAGCTTAGGGGCCGGGACAGGGAATCAGCCCCAGCATTTT. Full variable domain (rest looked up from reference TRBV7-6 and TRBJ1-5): GAGVSQSPRYKVTKRGQDVALRCDPISGHVSLYWYRQALGQGPEFLTYFNYEAQQDKSGLPNDRFSAERPEGSISTLTIQRTEQRDSAMYRCASSLGAGTGNQPQHFGDGTRLSIL.

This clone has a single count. CDR3 DNA sequence: TGTGCCAGCAGCATGCAGACAGGGAGCCTTCATGGCTACACCTTC. Its protein product is CASSMQTGSLHGYTF. The rearrangement links TRBV5-4 to TRBJ1-2, with 7 bases that match TRBD1. The CDR3 extends over 15 amino acids. Germline V gene lookup returns CDR1 SGHNT and CDR2 YYREEE (reference sequence). Trimming cost V 4 bases and J 6 bases; bases outside gene matches: 12.

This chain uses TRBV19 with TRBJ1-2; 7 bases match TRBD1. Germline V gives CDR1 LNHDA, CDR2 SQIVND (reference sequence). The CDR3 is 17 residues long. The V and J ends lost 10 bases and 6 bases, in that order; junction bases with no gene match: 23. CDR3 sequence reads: CATTRVGQEALRNGYTF. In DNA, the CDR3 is TGTGCCACCACCAGGGTAGGACAGGAGGCCCTGAGAAATGGCTACACCTTC.

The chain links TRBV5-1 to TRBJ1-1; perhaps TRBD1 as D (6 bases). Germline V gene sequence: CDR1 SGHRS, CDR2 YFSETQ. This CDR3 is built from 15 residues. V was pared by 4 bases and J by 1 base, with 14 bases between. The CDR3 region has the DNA TGCGCCAGCAGCCCCGCTTCCAGGGGGAACACTGAAGCTTTCTTT. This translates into CASSPASRGNTEAFF.

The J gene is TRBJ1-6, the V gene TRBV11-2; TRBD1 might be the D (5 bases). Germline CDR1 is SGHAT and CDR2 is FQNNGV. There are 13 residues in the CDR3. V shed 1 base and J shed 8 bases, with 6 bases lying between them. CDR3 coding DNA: TGTGCCAGCAGCTTAGGGGGCCATTCACCCCTCCACTTT. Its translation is CASSLGGHSPLHF.

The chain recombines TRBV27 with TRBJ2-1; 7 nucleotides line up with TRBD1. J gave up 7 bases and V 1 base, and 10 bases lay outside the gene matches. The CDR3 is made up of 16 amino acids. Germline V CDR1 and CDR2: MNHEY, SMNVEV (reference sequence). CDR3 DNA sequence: TGTGCCAGCAGTTTATTGACAGGGAAGGTAGAGAATGAGCAGTTCTTC. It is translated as CASSLLTGKVENEQFF.

CDR3 in DNA: TGTGCCTCCTCCCTTCGCTCCTACAATGAGCAGTTCTTC. It encodes CASSLRSYNEQFF. The rearrangement joins TRBV19 to TRBJ2-1, with unresolved D. The ends were cut back, 11 bases at V and 0 bases at J, with 11 bases in the middle. The CDR3 contains 13 residues. Germline V CDR1 and CDR2: LNHDA, SQIVND (reference sequence).

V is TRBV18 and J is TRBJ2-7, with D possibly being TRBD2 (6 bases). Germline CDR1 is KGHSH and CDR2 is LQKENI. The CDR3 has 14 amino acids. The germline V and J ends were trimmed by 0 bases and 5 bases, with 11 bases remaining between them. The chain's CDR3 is CASSPPGREDEQYF. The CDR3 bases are TGTGCCAGCTCACCACCAGGCAGGGAGGACGAGCAGTACTTC.

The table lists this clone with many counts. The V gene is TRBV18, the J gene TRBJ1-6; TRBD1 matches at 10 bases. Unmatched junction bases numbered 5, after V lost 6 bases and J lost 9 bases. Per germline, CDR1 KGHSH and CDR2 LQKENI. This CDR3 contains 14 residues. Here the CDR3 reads CASSPDRGFSPLHF. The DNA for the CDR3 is TGTGCCAGCTCCCCGGACAGGGGGTTTTCACCCCTCCACTTT.

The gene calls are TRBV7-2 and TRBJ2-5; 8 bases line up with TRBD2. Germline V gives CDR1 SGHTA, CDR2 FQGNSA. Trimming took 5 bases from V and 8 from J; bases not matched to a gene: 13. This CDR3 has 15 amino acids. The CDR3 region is CASSLAGGVSDTQYF. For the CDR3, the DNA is TGTGCCAGCAGCCTGGCCGGGGGGGTATCGGACACCCAGTACTTC.

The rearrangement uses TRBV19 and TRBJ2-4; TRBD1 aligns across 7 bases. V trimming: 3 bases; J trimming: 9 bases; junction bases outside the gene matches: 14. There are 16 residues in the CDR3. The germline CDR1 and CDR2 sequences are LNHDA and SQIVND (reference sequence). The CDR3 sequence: CASSIDPRGKDGIQYF. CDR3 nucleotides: TGTGCCAGTAGTATCGACCCCAGGGGGAAGGATGGCATTCAGTACTTC.

CDR3 nucleotides: TGCGCCAGCAGCCAAGTTGGACAGGGGGAACATGGCTACACCTTC. Translated, it gives CASSQVGQGEHGYTF. The chain carries TRBV4-3 and TRBJ1-2; 10 bases match TRBD1. V lost 1 base and J lost 6; bases outside the gene matches: 5. CDR3 length equals 15 residues. Germline CDR1 and CDR2: LGHNA and YSLEER.

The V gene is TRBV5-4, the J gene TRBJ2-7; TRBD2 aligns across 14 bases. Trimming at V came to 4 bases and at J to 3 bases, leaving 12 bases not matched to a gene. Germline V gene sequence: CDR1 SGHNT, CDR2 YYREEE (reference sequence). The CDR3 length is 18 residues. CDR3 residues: CASSPIHGLAGGGYEQYF. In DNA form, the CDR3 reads TGTGCCAGCAGCCCGATCCACGGACTAGCGGGGGGCGGCTACGAGCAGTACTTC.

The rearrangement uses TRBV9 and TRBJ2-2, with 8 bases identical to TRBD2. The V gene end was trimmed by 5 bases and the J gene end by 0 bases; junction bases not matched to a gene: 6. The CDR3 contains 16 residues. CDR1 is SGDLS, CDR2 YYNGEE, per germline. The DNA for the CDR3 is TGTGCCAGCAGGCCCGGGGGGGCTCCGAACACCGGGGAGCTGTTTTTT. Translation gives CASRPGGAPNTGELFF.

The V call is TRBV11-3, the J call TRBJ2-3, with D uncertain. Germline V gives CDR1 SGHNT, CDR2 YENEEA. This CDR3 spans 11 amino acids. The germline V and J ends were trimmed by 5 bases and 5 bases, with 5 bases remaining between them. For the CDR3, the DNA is TGTGCCAGCAGCCAGCGAGATACGCAGTATTTT. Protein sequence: CASSQRDTQYF.

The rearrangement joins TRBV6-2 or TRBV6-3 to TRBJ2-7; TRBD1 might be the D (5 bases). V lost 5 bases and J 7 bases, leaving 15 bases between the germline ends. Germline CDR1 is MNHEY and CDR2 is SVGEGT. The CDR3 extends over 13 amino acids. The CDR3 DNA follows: TGTGCCAGCAGTCCCAGGGTCATGAGGGAGCAGTACTTC. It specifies CASSPRVMREQYF.

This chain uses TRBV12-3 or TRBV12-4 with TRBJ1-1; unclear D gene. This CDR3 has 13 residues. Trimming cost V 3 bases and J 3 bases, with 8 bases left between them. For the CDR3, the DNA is TGTGCCAGCAGTTTGGTAGAGCACACTGAAGCTTTCTTT. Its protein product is CASSLVEHTEAFF.

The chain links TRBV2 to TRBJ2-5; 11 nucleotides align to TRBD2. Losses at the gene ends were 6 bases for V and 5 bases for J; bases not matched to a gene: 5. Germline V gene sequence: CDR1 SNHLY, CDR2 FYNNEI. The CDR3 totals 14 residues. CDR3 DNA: TGTGCCAGCAGGAGACTAGCGGGGCATGAGACCCAGTACTTC. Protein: CASRRLAGHETQYF.

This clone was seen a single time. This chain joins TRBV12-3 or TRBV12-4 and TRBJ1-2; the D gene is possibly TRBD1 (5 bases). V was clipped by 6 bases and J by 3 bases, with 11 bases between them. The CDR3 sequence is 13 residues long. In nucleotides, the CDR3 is TGTGCCAGCAGCCCAGGGTACGACTATGGCTACACCTTC. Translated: CASSPGYDYGYTF.